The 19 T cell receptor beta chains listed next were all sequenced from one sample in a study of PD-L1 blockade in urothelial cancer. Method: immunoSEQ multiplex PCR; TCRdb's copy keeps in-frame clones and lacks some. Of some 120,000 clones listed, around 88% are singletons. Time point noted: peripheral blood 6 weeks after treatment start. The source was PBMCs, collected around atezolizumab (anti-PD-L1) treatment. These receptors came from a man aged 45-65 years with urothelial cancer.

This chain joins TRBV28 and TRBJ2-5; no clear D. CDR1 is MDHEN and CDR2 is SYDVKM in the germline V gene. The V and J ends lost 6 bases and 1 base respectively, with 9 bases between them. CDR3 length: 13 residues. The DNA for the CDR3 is TGTGCCAGCAGAACAGTCCTCCAAGAGACCCAGTACTTC. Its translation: CASRTVLQETQYF.

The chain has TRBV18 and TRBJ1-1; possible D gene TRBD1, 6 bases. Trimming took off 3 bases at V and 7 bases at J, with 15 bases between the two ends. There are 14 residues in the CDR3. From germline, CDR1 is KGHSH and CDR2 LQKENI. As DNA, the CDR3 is TGTGCCAGCTCACCTCAGGGGTCCTCGTATGAAGCTTTCTTT. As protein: CASSPQGSSYEAFF.

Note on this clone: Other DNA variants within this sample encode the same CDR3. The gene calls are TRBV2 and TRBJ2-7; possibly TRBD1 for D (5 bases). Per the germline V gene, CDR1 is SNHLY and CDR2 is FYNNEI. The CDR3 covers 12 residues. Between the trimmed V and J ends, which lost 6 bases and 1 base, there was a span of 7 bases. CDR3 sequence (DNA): TGTGCCAGCAGCAGGGATTCCTACGAGCAGTACTTC. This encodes CASSRDSYEQYF.

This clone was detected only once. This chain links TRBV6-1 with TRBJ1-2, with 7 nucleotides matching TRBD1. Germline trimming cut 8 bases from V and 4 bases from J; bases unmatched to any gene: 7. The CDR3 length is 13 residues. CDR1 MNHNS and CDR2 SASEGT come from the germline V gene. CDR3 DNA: TGTGCCAGCCAGGGACAGCTATTCTATGGCTACACCTTC. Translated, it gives CASQGQLFYGYTF.

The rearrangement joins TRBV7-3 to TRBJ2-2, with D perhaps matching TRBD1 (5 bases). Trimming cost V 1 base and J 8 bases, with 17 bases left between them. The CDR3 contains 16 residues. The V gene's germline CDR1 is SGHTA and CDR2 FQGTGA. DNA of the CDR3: TGTGCCAGCAGCTTAAATCCTGGGGCTAACGGGGGGGAGCTGTTTTTT. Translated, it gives CASSLNPGANGGELFF.

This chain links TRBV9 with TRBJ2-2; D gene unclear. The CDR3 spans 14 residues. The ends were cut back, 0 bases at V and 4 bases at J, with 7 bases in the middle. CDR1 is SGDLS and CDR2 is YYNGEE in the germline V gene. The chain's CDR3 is CASSVGRVTGELFF. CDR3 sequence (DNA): TGTGCCAGCAGCGTAGGACGGGTCACCGGGGAGCTGTTTTTT. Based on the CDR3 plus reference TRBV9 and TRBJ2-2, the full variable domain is DSGVTQTPKHLITATGQRVTLRCSPRSGDLSVYWYQQSLDQGLQFLIQYYNGEERAKGNILERFSAQQFPDLHSELNLSSLELGDSALYFCASSVGRVTGELFFGEGSRLTVL.

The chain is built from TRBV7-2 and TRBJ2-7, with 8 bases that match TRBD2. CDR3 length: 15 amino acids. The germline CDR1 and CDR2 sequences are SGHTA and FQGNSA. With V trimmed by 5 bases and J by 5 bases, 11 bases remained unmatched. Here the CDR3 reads CASSRRAGGRDEQYF. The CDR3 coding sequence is TGTGCCAGCAGCCGTAGGGCGGGAGGTCGGGACGAGCAGTACTTC.

The CDR3 region has the DNA TGCAGCGTTGTCCACGCGGGGGACACCGGGGAGCTGTTTTTT. Protein: CSVVHAGDTGELFF. The rearrangement links TRBV29-1 to TRBJ2-2; TRBD2 aligns across 7 bases. The junction had 5 bases not matched to a gene; V was cut back by 4 bases and J by 3 bases. The germline V gene has CDR1 SQVTM and CDR2 ANQGSEA. This CDR3 is built from 14 residues.

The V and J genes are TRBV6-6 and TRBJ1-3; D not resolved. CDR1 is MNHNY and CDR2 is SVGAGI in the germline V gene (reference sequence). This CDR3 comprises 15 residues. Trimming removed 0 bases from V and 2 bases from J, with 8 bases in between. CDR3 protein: CASSYSAGAGNTIYF. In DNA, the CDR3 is TGTGCCAGCAGTTACTCGGCGGGAGCTGGAAACACCATATATTTT.

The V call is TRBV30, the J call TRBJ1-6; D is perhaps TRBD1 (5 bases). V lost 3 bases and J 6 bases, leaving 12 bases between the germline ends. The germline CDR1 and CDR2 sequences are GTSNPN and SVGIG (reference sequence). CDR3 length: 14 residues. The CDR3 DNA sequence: TGTGCCTGGAGAGGGGCAGGGCCTAATTCACCCCTCCACTTT. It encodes CAWRGAGPNSPLHF.

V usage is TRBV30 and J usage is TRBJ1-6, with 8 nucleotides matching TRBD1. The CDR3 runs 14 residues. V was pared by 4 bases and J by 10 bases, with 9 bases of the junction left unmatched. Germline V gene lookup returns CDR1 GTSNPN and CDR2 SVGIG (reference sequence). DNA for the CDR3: TGTGCCTGGATAACTCCGGGACAGGCGTCACCCCTCCACTTT. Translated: CAWITPGQASPLHF.

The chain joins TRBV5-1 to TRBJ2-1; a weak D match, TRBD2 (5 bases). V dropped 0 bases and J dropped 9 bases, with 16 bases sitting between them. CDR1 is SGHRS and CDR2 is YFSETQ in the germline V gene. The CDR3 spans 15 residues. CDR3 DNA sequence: TGCGCCAGCAGCTTGGCCTCAGCGGAGTTCGGTGAGCAGTTCTTC. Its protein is CASSLASAEFGEQFF.

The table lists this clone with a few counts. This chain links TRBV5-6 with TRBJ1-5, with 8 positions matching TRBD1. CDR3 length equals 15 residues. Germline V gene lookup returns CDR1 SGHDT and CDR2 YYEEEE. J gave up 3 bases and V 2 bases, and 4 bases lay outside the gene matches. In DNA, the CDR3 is TGTGCCAGCAGCTTATGGGACAGGTACAATCAGCCCCAGCATTTT. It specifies CASSLWDRYNQPQHF.

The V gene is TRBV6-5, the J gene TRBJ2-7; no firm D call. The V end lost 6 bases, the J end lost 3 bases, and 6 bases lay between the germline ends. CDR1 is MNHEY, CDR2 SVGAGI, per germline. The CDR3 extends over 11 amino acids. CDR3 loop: CASSTSYEQYF. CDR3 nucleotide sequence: TGTGCCAGCAGCACGAGCTACGAGCAGTACTTC.

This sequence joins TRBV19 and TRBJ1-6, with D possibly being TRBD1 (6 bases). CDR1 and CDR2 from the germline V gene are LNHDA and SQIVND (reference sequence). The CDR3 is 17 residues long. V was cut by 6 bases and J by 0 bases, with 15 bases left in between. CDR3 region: CASRFGRGSSYNSPLHF. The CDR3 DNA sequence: TGTGCCAGTAGGTTCGGCAGGGGAAGCTCCTATAATTCACCCCTCCACTTT.

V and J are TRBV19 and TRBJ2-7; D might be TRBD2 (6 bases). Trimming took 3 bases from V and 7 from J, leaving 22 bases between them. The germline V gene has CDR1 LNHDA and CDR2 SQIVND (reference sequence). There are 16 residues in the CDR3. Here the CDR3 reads CASSIVSSSGLGEQYF. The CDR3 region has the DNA TGTGCCAGTAGTATCGTCTCCTCCTCGGGACTCGGGGAGCAGTACTTC. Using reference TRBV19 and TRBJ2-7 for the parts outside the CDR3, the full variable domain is DGGITQSPKYLFRKEGQNVTLSCEQNLNHDAMYWYRQDPGQGLRLIYYSQIVNDFQKGDIAEGYSVSREKKESFPLTVTSAQKNPTAFYLCASSIVSSSGLGEQYFGPGTRLTVT.

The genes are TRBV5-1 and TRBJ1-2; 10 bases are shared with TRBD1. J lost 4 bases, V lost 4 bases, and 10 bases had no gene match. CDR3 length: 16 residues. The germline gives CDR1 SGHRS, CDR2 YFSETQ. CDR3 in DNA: TGCGCCAGCAGCGGGGGACAGGGGACTCTCACCTATGGCTACACCTTC. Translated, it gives CASSGGQGTLTYGYTF.

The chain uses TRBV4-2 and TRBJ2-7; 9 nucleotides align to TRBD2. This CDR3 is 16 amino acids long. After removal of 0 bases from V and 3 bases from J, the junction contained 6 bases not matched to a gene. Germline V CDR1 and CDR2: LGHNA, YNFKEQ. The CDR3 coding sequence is TGTGCCAGCAGCCAAGATCTTGCTAGCGGGATCTACGAGCAGTACTTC. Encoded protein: CASSQDLASGIYEQYF.

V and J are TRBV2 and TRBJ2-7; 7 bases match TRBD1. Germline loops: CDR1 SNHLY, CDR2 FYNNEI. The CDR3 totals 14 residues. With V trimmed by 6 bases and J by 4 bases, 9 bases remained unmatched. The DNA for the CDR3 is TGTGCCAGCAGCAATGACAGGGCGGCTTACGAGCAGTACTTC. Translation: CASSNDRAAYEQYF.